The source of this T cell receptor (beta chain) is a study of blood T cell repertoires in COVID-19. As for the study in general: Acute-phase and convalescent COVID-19 samples originated in the United States, Italy and Spain. PBMCs, B-cell-depleted T cells, or T cells provided the cDNA or gDNA that made up the material.

Per the authors' pipeline: Reference gene primers were amplified, and this amplification served to estimate nucleated cell counts. Repertoires were generated with immunoSEQ multiplex PCR, while TCRdb's copy carries only in-frame clones and drops some. V, J and clone size are taken as reported in that table, and D and trimming were inferred from the DNA itself. The sample lists 9,000 to 13,000 clones, about 90% occurring once. V was trimmed by 0 bases and J by 0 bases, leaving 12 bases between them. CDR3 length equals 16 residues. Germline loops: CDR1 SGHRS, CDR2 YFSETQ. This TCR derives from a human donor in a cohort sampled during active COVID-19. J is TRBJ2-5 and V is TRBV5-1; D gene ambiguous. The sample taken for sequencing was peripheral blood. The CDR3 bases are TGCGCCAGCAGCTTGGCCAAATCTACCGACCAAGAGACCCAGTACTTC. This sequence encodes CASSLAKSTDQETQYF.